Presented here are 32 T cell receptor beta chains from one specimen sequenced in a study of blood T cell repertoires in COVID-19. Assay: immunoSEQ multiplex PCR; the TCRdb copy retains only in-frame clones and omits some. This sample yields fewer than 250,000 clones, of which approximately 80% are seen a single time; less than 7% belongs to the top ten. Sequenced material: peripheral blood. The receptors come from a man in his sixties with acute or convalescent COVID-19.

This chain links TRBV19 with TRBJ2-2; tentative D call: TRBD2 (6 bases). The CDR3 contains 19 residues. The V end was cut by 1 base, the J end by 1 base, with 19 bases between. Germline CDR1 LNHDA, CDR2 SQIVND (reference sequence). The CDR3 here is CASSIGPRRGILNTGELFF. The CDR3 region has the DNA TGTGCCAGTAGTATAGGTCCTCGGAGGGGTATATTGAACACCGGGGAGCTGTTTTTT.

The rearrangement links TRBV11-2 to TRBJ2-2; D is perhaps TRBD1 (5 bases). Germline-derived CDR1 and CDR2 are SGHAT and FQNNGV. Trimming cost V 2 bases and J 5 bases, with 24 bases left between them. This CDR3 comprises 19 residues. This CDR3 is CASSLFYNYDSPWTGELFF. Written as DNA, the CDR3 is TGTGCCAGCAGCTTATTTTATAACTACGACAGTCCTTGGACCGGGGAGCTGTTTTTT.

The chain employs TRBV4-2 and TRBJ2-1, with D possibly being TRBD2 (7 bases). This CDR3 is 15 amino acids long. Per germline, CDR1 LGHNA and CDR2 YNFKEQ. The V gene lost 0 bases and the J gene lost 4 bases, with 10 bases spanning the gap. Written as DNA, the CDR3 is TGTGCCAGCAGCCAAGAGGGAGGGGGATACAATGAGCAGTTCTTC. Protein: CASSQEGGGYNEQFF.

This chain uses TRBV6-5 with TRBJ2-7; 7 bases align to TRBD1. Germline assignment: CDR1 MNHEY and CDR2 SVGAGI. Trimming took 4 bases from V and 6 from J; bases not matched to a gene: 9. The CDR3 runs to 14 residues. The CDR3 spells CASSSPSQGFEQYF. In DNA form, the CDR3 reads TGTGCCAGCAGTTCCCCATCACAGGGGTTCGAGCAGTACTTC.

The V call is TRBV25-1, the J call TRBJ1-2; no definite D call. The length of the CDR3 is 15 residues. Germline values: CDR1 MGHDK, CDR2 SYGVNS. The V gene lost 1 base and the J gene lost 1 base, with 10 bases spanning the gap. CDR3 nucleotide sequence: TGTGCCAGCAGTGAATCTGGCACGGGTAACTATGGCTACACCTTC. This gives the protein CASSESGTGNYGYTF.

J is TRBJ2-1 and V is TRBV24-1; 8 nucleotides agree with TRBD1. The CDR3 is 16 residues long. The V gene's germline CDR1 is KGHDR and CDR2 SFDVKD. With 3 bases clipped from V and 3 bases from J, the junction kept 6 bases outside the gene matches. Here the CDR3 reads CATSDATGGLYNEQFF. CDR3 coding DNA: TGTGCCACCAGTGATGCTACAGGGGGGCTCTACAATGAGCAGTTCTTC.

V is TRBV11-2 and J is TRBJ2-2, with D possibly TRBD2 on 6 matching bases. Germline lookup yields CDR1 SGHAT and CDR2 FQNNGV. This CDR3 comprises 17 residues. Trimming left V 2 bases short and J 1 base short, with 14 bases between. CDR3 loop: CASSLKPGLRNTGELFF. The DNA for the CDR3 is TGTGCCAGCAGCTTAAAACCGGGACTCCGGAACACCGGGGAGCTGTTTTTT.

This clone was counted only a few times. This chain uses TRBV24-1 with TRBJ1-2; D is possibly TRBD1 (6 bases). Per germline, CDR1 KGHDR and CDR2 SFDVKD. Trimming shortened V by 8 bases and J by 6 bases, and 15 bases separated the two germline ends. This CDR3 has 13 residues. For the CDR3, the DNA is TGTGCCACCACATCGGGACACGGTAATGGCTACACCTTC. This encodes CATTSGHGNGYTF.

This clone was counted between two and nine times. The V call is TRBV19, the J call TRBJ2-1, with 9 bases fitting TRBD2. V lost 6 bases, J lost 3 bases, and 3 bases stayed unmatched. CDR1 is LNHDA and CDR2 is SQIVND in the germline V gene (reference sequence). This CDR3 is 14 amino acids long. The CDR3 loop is CASRVSGGYNEQFF. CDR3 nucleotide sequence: TGTGCCAGTAGGGTTAGCGGGGGCTACAATGAGCAGTTCTTC.

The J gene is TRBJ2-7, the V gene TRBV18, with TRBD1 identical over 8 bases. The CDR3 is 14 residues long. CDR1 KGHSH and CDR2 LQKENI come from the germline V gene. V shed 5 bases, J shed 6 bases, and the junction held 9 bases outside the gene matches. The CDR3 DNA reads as TGTGCCAGCTCAGACAACCGGGACAGGCCCGAGCAGTACTTC. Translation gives CASSDNRDRPEQYF.

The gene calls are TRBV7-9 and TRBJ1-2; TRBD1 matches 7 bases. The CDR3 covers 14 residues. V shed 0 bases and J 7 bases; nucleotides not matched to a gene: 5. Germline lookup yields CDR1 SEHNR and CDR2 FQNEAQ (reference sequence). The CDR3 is CASSLAGGGGGYTF. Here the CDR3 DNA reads TGTGCCAGCAGCTTAGCAGGGGGCGGAGGTGGCTACACCTTC.

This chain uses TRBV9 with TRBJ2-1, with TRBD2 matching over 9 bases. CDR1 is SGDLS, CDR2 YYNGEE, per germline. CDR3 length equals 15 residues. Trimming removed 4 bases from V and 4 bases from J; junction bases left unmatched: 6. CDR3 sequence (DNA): TGTGCCAGCAGCATTAGCGGGAGCTCTTACAATGAGCAGTTCTTC. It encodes CASSISGSSYNEQFF. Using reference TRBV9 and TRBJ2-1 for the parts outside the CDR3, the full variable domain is DSGVTQTPKHLITATGQRVTLRCSPRSGDLSVYWYQQSLDQGLQFLIQYYNGEERAKGNILERFSAQQFPDLHSELNLSSLELGDSALYFCASSISGSSYNEQFFGPGTRLTVL.

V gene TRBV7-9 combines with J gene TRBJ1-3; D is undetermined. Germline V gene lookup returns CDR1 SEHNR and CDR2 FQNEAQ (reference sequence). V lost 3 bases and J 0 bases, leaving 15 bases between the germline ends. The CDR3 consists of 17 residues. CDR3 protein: CASSLGGLVTSGNTIYF. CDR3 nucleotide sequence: TGTGCCAGCAGCTTGGGAGGACTAGTAACCTCTGGAAACACCATATATTTT.

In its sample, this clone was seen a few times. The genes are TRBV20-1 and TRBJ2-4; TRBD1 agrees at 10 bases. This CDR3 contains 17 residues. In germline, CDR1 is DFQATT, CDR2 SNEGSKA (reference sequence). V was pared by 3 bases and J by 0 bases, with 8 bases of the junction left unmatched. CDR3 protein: CSASEPRDRGAKNIQYF. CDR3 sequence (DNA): TGCAGTGCTAGTGAGCCCCGGGACAGGGGAGCCAAAAACATTCAGTACTTC.

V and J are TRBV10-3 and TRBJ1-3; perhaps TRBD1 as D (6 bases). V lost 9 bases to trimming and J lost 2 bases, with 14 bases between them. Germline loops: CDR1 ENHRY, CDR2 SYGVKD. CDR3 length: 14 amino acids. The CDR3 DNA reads TGTGCCATTTCCGCGAAGGGGGCTGGAAACACCATATATTTT. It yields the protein CAISAKGAGNTIYF.

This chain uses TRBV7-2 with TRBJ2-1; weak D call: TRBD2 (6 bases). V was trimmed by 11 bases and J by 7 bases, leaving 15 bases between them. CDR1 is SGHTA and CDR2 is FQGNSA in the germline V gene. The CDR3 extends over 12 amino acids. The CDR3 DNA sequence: TGTGCCGCTGGAGGGGACGCTAATGAGCAGTTCTTC. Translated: CAAGGDANEQFF.

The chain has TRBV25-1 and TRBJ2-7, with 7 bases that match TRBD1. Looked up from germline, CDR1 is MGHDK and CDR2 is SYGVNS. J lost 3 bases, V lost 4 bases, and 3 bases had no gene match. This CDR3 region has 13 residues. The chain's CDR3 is CASSGTGFYEQYF. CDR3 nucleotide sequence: TGTGCCAGCAGTGGGACAGGTTTCTACGAGCAGTACTTC.

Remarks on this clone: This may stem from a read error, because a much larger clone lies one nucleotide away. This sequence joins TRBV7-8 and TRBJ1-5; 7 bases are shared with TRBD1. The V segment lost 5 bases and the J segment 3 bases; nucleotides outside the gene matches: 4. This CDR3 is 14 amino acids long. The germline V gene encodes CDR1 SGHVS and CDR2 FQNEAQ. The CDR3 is CASSVGTVNQPQHF. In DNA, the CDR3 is TGTGCCAGCAGCGTTGGGACAGTCAATCAGCCCCAGCATTTT.

The CDR3 is CASSFSSSYEQYF. The CDR3 DNA is TGTGCCAGCAGCTTTTCCAGCTCCTACGAGCAGTACTTC. The chain has TRBV7-2 and TRBJ2-7; D is ambiguous. This CDR3 has 13 residues. Germline V lookup: CDR1 SGHTA, CDR2 FQGNSA. V was pared by 3 bases and J by 0 bases, with 6 bases between.

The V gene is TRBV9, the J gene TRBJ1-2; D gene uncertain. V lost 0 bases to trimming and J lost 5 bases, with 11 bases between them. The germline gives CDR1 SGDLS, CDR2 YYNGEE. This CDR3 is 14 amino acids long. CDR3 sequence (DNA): TGTGCCAGCAGCGTAGGAGGCTCTGGTTATGGCTACACCTTC. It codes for CASSVGGSGYGYTF.

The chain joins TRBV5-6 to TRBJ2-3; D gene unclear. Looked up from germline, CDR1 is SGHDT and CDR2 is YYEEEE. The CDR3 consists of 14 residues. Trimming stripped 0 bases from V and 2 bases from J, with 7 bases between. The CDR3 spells CASSLDRYTDTQYF. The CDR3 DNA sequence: TGTGCCAGCAGCTTGGACAGATACACAGATACGCAGTATTTT.

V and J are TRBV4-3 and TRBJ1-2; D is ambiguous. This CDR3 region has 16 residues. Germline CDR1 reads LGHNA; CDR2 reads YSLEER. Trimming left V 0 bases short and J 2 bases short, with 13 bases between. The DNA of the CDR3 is TGCGCCAGCAGCCAAGATTTCGGGGTCAAAAACTATGGCTACACCTTC. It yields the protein CASSQDFGVKNYGYTF.

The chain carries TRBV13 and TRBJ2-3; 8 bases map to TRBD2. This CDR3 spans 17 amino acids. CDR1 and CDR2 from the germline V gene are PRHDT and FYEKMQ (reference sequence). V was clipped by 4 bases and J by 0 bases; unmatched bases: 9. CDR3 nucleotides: TGTGCCAGCAGCTCCACGGGGGCTAGCGGGAGCACAGATACGCAGTATTTT. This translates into CASSSTGASGSTDTQYF.

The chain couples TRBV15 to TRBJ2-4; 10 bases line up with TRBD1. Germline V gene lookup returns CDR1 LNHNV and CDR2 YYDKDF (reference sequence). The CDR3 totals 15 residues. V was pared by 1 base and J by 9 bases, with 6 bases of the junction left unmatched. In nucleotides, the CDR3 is TGTGCCACCAGCAGAGGAGGGACAGGGGAGGCCATTCAGTACTTC. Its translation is CATSRGGTGEAIQYF.

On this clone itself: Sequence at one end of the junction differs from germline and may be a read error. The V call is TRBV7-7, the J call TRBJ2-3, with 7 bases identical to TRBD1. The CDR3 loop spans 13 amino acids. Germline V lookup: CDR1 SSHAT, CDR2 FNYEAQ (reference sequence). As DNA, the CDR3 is TGTGCTAGCAGCTTGGACAGGACAGATACGCAGTATTTT. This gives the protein CASSLDRTDTQYF.

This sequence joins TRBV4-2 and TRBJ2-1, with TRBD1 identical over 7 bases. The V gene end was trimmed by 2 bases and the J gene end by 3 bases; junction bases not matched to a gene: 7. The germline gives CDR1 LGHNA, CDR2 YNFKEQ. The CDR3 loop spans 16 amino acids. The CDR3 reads CASSQRDRDLYNEQFF. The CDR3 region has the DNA TGTGCCAGCAGCCAACGGGACAGAGACCTCTACAATGAGCAGTTCTTC.

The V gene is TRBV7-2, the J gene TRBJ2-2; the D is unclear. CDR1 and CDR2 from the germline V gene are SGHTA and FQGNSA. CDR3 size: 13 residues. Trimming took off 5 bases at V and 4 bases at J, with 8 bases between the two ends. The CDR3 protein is CASSPRRTGELFF. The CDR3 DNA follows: TGTGCCAGCAGCCCCAGGCGCACCGGGGAGCTGTTTTTT.

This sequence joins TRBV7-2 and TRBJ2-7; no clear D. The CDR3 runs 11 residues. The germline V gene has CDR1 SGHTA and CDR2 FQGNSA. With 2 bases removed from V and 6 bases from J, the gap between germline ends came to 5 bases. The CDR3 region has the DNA TGTGCCAGCAGCTTATTTCGCGAGCAGTACTTC. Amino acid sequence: CASSLFREQYF.

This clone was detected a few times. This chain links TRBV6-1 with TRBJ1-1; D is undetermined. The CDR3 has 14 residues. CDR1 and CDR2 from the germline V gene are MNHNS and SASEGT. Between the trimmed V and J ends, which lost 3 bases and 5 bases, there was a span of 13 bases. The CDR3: CASSDRSLRTEAFF. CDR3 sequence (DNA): TGTGCCAGCAGTGACCGGAGTCTAAGGACTGAAGCTTTCTTT.

CDR3 sequence reads: CASSSQDSGINEQFF. In DNA, the CDR3 is TGCGCCAGCAGCTCTCAGGACTCAGGTATCAATGAGCAGTTCTTC. This chain connects TRBV5-1 to TRBJ2-1, with D possibly matching TRBD2 (5 bases). Germline CDR1 SGHRS, CDR2 YFSETQ. This CDR3 contains 15 residues. Trimming cost V 3 bases and J 6 bases, with 16 bases left between them.

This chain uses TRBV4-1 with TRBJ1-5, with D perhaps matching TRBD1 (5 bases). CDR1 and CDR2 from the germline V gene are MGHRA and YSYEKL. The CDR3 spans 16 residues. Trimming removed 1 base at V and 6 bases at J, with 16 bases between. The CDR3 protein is CASSQGVGEVAQPQHF. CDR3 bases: TGCGCCAGCAGCCAAGGCGTAGGGGAGGTGGCTCAGCCCCAGCATTTT.

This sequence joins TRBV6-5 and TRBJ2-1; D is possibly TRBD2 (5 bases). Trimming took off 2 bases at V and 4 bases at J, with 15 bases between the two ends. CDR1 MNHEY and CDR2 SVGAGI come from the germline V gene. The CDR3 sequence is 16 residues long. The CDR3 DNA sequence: TGTGCCAGCAGTTACGAGGCTAGGAGGATATACAATGAGCAGTTCTTC. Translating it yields CASSYEARRIYNEQFF.